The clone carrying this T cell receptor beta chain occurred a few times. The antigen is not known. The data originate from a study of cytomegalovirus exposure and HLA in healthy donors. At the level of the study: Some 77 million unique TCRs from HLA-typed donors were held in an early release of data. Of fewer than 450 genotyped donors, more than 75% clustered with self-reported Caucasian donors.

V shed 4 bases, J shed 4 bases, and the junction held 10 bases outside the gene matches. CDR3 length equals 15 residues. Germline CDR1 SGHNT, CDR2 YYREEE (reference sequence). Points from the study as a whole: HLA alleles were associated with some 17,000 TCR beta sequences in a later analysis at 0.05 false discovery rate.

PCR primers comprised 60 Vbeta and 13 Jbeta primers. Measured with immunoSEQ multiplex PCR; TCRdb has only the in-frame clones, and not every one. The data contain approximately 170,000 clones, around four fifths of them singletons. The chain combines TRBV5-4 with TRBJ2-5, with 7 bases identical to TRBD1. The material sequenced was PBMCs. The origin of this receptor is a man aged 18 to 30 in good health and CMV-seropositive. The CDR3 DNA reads TGTGCCAGCAGCCCAGGGACAGTTTTTGGAGAGACCCAGTACTTC. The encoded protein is CASSPGTVFGETQYF. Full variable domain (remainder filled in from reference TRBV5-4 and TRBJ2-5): ETGVTQSPTHLIKTRGQQVTLRCSSQSGHNTVSWYQQALGQGPQFIFQYYREEENGRGNFPPRFSGLQFPNYSSELNVNALELDDSALYLCASSPGTVFGETQYFGPGTRLLVL.